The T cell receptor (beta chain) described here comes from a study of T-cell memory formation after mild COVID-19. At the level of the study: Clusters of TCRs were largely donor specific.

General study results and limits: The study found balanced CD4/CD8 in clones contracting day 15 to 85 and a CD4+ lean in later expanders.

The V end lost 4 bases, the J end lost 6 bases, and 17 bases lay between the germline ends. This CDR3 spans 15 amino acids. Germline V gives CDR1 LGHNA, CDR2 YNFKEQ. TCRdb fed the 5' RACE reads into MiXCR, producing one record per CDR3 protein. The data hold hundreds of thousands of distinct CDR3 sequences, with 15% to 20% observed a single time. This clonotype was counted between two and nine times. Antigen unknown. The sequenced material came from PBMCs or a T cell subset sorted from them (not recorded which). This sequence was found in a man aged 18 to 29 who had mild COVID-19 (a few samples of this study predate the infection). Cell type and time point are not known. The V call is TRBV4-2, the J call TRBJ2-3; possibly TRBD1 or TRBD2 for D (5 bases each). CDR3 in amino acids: CASSPLREGSDTQYF. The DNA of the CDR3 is TGTGCCAGCAGCCCCCTGCGCGAGGGGTCGGATACGCAGTATTTT.